This passage covers 28 T cell receptor beta chains from one sample sequenced in a study of CXCR3-negative and CXCR3-positive naive CD8 T cells (dated by TCRdb to between 2019 and 2020). These TCRs' antigens remain unknown. The sequencer was a NextSeq 550. The Human TCR Profiling Kit (MiLaboratory) was used to make UMI-labeled 5' RACE TRB cDNA libraries. Through TCRdb reprocessing, the reads give one entry per CDR3 protein sequence; DNA is omitted. The sample has some 140,000 distinct CDR3 sequences on record. The top ten hold about 0.44% of the sample. What the authors observed across the whole study: Compared with CXCR3-negative naive cells, CXCR3-positive naive cells had TRB CDR3s with higher hydrophobicity (lower Kidera factor 4), lower energy, and higher strength and volume indices.

The sequencing sample was made of naive CXCR3+ CD8+ T cells from blood. The cell subset or site label for this specimen denotes: CD45RO-CCR7+CD27+CD95- naive CD8+ T cells expressing CXCR3 (TNR3+). The receptors derive from a human donor in good health. Some clones in this sample may be carry-over from other donors' samples.

The chain has TRBV20-1 and TRBJ1-1; TCRdb picks TRBD1, but there is no DNA to check that call. CDR1 DFQATT and CDR2 SNEGSKA come from the germline V gene (reference sequence). This CDR3 has 17 amino acids. The CDR3 here is CSARGYDGASVNTEAFF.

The CDR3 loop is CASSLLEEPGNSPLHF. The chain joins TRBV28 to TRBJ1-6. CDR1 MDHEN and CDR2 SYDVKM come from the germline V gene. This CDR3 is built from 16 residues.

The chain employs TRBV3-1 and TRBJ1-1; as DNA is missing, the TRBD1 call by TCRdb cannot be tested. The V gene's germline CDR1 is LGHDT and CDR2 YNNKEL (reference sequence). There are 15 residues in the CDR3. The CDR3 here is CASRPSRDSGTEAFF.

This rearrangement joins TRBV7-6 to TRBJ2-2; absent DNA, TCRdb's TRBD1 call cannot be checked. Looked up from germline, CDR1 is SGHVS and CDR2 is FNYEAQ. CDR3 length equals 17 residues. CDR3: CASSLPPATGLTGELFF.

The chain links TRBV12-3 or TRBV12-4 to TRBJ2-7. The CDR3 length is 13 residues. The CDR3 is CASSFIPSYEQYF.

The rearrangement links TRBV12-3 or TRBV12-4 to TRBJ2-7; TCRdb designates TRBD1, a call that cannot be tested without DNA. This CDR3 is 14 amino acids long. CDR3: CASSPGPTSYEQYF.

CDR3 loop: CASSVARDRVRNNEQFF. The chain couples TRBV9 to TRBJ2-1; TCRdb reports TRBD1, a call that lacks DNA to check it against. There are 17 residues in the CDR3. Germline assignment: CDR1 SGDLS and CDR2 YYNGEE.

The V call is TRBV25-1, the J call TRBJ2-1; TCRdb proposes TRBD2, but this gene call is untestable without DNA. Germline V gene data show CDR1 as MGHDK and CDR2 as SYGVNS. This CDR3 has 14 amino acids. The CDR3 is CASSGGNLDNEQFF.

The V and J genes are TRBV11-2 and TRBJ2-1; the D call from TCRdb, TRBD2, cannot be confirmed without DNA. The CDR3 length is 16 residues. Looked up from germline, CDR1 is SGHAT and CDR2 is FQNNGV. CDR3 region: CASSPREGPGYNEQFF.

The V and J genes are TRBV5-5 and TRBJ2-7; there is no DNA to check the TCRdb D call of TRBD1. Per germline, CDR1 SGHKS and CDR2 YYEKEE (reference sequence). This CDR3 region has 14 residues. The CDR3 region is CASSLTGGPDEQYF.

This chain links TRBV4-1 with TRBJ2-7; the TCRdb call, TRBD1, lacks DNA for checking. CDR1 and CDR2 from the germline V gene are MGHRA and YSYEKL. The CDR3 contains 16 residues. CDR3 region: CASSQEPGYSTYEQYF.

V usage is TRBV7-9 and J usage is TRBJ1-4; TCRdb designates TRBD1, a call that cannot be tested without DNA. The CDR3 runs to 13 residues. Germline-derived CDR1 and CDR2 are SEHNR and FQNEAQ (reference sequence). The CDR3: CASSSTGREKLFF.

CDR3 protein: CASSSPPDRPWNTEAFF. The genes are TRBV28 and TRBJ1-1; checking the TCRdb D call of TRBD1 is not possible without DNA. The CDR3 has 17 residues. Germline CDR1 and CDR2: MDHEN and SYDVKM.

The J gene is TRBJ2-7, the V gene TRBV28; TCRdb gives TRBD1 as the D gene, but with no DNA this cannot be confirmed. This CDR3 is built from 14 residues. CDR1 and CDR2 (germline): MDHEN, SYDVKM. CDR3 sequence: CASSLLGQNYEQYF.

The chain couples TRBV7-2 to TRBJ2-3; the TRBD2 assignment by TCRdb is unverifiable without DNA. The germline CDR1 and CDR2 sequences are SGHTA and FQGNSA. This CDR3 spans 18 amino acids. The CDR3 here is CASSATPAGPFGTDTQYF.

The chain employs TRBV7-2 and TRBJ1-5. This CDR3 has 12 residues. Looked up from germline, CDR1 is SGHTA and CDR2 is FQGNSA. The CDR3 region is CASSLAGSPQHF.

The chain recombines TRBV4-1 with TRBJ1-1; TCRdb indicates TRBD1, and absent DNA this call remains unverified. CDR1 is MGHRA, CDR2 YSYEKL, per germline. This CDR3 spans 15 amino acids. This chain's CDR3 is CASSQDENRGTEAFF.

CDR3 region: CASSTSRQANQPQHF. The chain employs TRBV28 and TRBJ1-5; the D call from TCRdb, TRBD1, cannot be confirmed without DNA. The germline gives CDR1 MDHEN, CDR2 SYDVKM. CDR3 length: 15 amino acids.

The chain has TRBV5-1 and TRBJ2-2; the TCRdb D gene call, TRBD2, has no DNA to confirm it. The CDR3 loop spans 14 amino acids. The germline gives CDR1 SGHRS, CDR2 YFSETQ. The chain's CDR3 is CASSPSGATGELFF.

The V and J genes are TRBV4-1 and TRBJ1-5; TCRdb lists TRBD1, though no DNA is available to test this call. Germline-derived CDR1 and CDR2 are MGHRA and YSYEKL. The CDR3 is 16 residues long. This CDR3 reads CASSQSTGGGNQPQHF.

This chain joins TRBV28 and TRBJ2-6; the D call of TRBD1 rests on TCRdb alone, since no DNA is present to check it. This CDR3 region has 20 residues. From germline, CDR1 is MDHEN and CDR2 SYDVKM. This CDR3 is CASNDPLDRWRVSGANVLTF. Looking up the rest from reference TRBV28 and TRBJ2-6 gives the full variable domain: DVKVTQSSRYLVKRTGEKVFLECVQDMDHENMFWYRQDPGLGLRLIYFSYDVKMKEKGDIPEGYSVSREKKERFSLILESASTNQTSMYLCASNDPLDRWRVSGANVLTFGAGSRLTVL.

CDR3 residues: CSVLYMNTEAFF. This chain joins TRBV29-1 and TRBJ1-1. The CDR3 covers 12 residues. Germline CDR1 SQVTM, CDR2 ANQGSEA.

The chain employs TRBV5-4 and TRBJ2-1; TCRdb outputs TRBD1, but without DNA this stays unchecked. This CDR3 has 13 residues. CDR1 is SGHNT, CDR2 YYREEE, per germline (reference sequence). CDR3: CASSGTGPDEQFF.

This rearrangement joins TRBV5-4 to TRBJ2-2. The CDR3 totals 15 residues. Germline V gene data show CDR1 as SGHNT and CDR2 as YYREEE (reference sequence). The CDR3 loop reads CASSLSQVVTGELFF. The full variable domain, in which reference TRBV5-4 and TRBJ2-2 provide the parts outside the CDR3, is ETGVTQSPTHLIKTRGQQVTLRCSSQSGHNTVSWYQQALGQGPQFIFQYYREEENGRGNFPPRFSGLQFPNYSSELNVNALELDDSALYLCASSLSQVVTGELFFGEGSRLTVL.

The J gene is TRBJ2-7, the V gene TRBV27; checking the TCRdb D call of TRBD2 is not possible without DNA. This CDR3 spans 14 amino acids. The germline gives CDR1 MNHEY, CDR2 SMNVEV (reference sequence). The CDR3 sequence is CASSLGGSGYEQYF.

This chain joins TRBV6-4 and TRBJ2-2. The CDR3 has 14 amino acids. The germline V gene encodes CDR1 MRHNA and CDR2 SNTAGT. The CDR3 region is CASSDGGNTGELFF.

This chain links TRBV28 with TRBJ2-7; no DNA is available, so the TRBD1 call from TCRdb remains unchecked. Per germline, CDR1 MDHEN and CDR2 SYDVKM. There are 18 residues in the CDR3. The chain's CDR3 is CASSSSTGTGGSTYEQYF.

The chain uses TRBV28 and TRBJ2-5; checking the TCRdb D call of TRBD1 is not possible without DNA. CDR1 MDHEN and CDR2 SYDVKM come from the germline V gene. The length of the CDR3 is 15 residues. CDR3 sequence: CASSGGTGRKETQYF.